This TCR beta chain was observed in a study of Ad26.COV2.S vaccination and SARS-CoV-2 variants. Study background: Doses of Ad26.COV2.S were injected into muscle once or twice, 56 days apart. Study-wide results and caveats: The study found similar non-spike TCR breadth in vaccine and placebo recipients. Ad26.COV2.S recipients had broader spike-specific TCRs (P = 0.0014).

Repertoires were generated with immunoSEQ multiplex PCR, while TCRdb's copy carries only in-frame clones and drops some. Here the sample spans under 600,000 clones, roughly nine tenths being singletons. Indicated treatment: about 20 received Ad26.COV2.S at low or high dose, single or two shots; 5 received placebo; per-sample allocation not given. Sampling was done on day 63 after the first vaccine or placebo injection. In regard to this clone: The target antigen is unknown.

Germline V gene lookup returns CDR1 GTSNPN and CDR2 SVGIG (reference sequence). The CDR3 spans 14 residues. The ends lost 3 bases at V and 7 bases at J; junction bases unmatched: 7. The gene calls are TRBV30 and TRBJ1-2, with 11 bases aligning to TRBD1. The receptor comes from a person between 18 and 65 years old who received the Ad26.COV2.S COVID-19 vaccine or a placebo. This sample comprised peripheral blood, obtained in a trial of Ad26.COV2.S vaccine versus placebo. This CDR3 reads CAWRIGQGAFGYTF. The CDR3 DNA reads as TGTGCCTGGAGGATTGGACAGGGGGCTTTTGGCTACACCTTC.